The next 29 T cell receptor beta chains were all read from a single sample in a study of early T cells in non-severe SARS-CoV-2 infection. TCRdb re-called the 5' RACE reads through MiXCR, storing one row per CDR3 protein. The sample includes 60,000 to 75,000 distinct CDR3 sequences, approximately 4.5% of them seen just once. The sequences come from whole blood, collected at baseline. These receptors came from an adult who was a healthcare worker with PCR-confirmed SARS-CoV-2 infection or an uninfected control (not recorded which). The donor label of this sample is uncertain.

The chain links TRBV21-1 to TRBJ1-5; TRBD1 reflects the table's D call only, with no check against the DNA. TRBV21-1 is labeled a pseudogene. The CDR3 runs to 14 residues. CDR3 loop: CASSPTGCNQPQHF. DNA of the CDR3: TGTGCCAGCAGTCCGACAGGGTGTAATCAGCCCCAGCATTTT.

V and J are TRBV7-2 and TRBJ2-1; D tentatively reads TRBD1 or TRBD2 (5 bases each). V lost 2 bases, J lost 7 bases, and 9 bases lay in between. This CDR3 is built from 13 residues. CDR1 is SGHTA, CDR2 FQGNSA, per germline. In DNA, the CDR3 is TGTGCCAGCAGCTTACAGGGACGGAATGAGCAGTTCTTC. It encodes CASSLQGRNEQFF.

This clonotype was detected many times. The chain has TRBV7-9 and TRBJ1-1, with D perhaps matching TRBD1 (5 bases). This CDR3 region has 16 residues. Trimming removed 6 bases at V and 1 base at J, with 18 bases between. Germline CDR1 reads SEHNR; CDR2 reads FQNEAQ (reference sequence). CDR3 region: CASSSPGLISNTEAFF. Here the CDR3 DNA reads TGTGCCAGCAGTTCGCCGGGGCTTATATCGAACACTGAAGCTTTCTTT.

This clonotype was counted ten times or more. CDR3 nucleotides: TGTGCCAGCAGTTACCGATTCATTGGGGGACTGAACACTGAAGCTTTCTTT. Residues: CASSYRFIGGLNTEAFF. This chain connects TRBV6-5 to TRBJ1-1, with D perhaps matching TRBD1 (5 bases). V was clipped by 2 bases and J by 0 bases, with 16 bases between them. CDR1 MNHEY and CDR2 SVGAGI come from the germline V gene. This CDR3 comprises 17 residues.

This chain links TRBV7-9 with TRBJ1-4; D gene unclear. The CDR3 consists of 14 residues. Germline loops: CDR1 SEHNR, CDR2 FQNEAQ (reference sequence). V was pared by 3 bases and J by 0 bases, with 5 bases between. CDR3 residues: CASSFQATNEKLFF. The CDR3 DNA sequence: TGTGCCAGCAGCTTTCAGGCAACTAATGAAAAACTGTTTTTT.

This clonotype was found many times. The chain joins TRBV7-3 to TRBJ2-3; TRBD2 matches at 8 bases. This CDR3 spans 15 amino acids. With 4 bases clipped from V and 2 bases from J, the junction kept 5 bases outside the gene matches. Germline CDR1 is SGHTA and CDR2 is FQGTGA. The CDR3 bases are TGTGCCAGCAGCTCCCAGCGGGGGCCCACAGATACGCAGTATTTT. It specifies CASSSQRGPTDTQYF. Based on the CDR3 plus reference TRBV7-3 and TRBJ2-3, the full variable domain is GAGVSQTPSNKVTEKGKYVELRCDPISGHTALYWYRQSLGQGPEFLIYFQGTGAADDSGLPNDRFFAVRPEGSVSTLKIQRTERGDSAVYLCASSSQRGPTDTQYFGPGTRLTVL.

This clonotype has at least ten counts. The chain uses TRBV24-1 and TRBJ2-5; the D gene is possibly TRBD1 (5 bases). CDR3 size: 13 residues. Per the germline V gene, CDR1 is KGHDR and CDR2 is SFDVKD. V gave up 2 bases and J gave up 5 bases, with 8 bases separating them. CDR3 sequence reads: CATSDWKGETQYF. CDR3 coding DNA: TGTGCCACCAGTGATTGGAAGGGGGAGACCCAGTACTTC.

This clonotype was picked up a small number of times. The chain couples TRBV18 to TRBJ2-3, with TRBD2 as a possible D gene (6 bases). Germline V gene data show CDR1 as KGHSH and CDR2 as LQKENI. V was clipped by 0 bases and J by 0 bases, with 13 bases between them. The CDR3 runs to 17 residues. The CDR3 sequence: CASSPPRGRTSTDTQYF. CDR3 nucleotide sequence: TGTGCCAGCTCACCACCGCGGGGCAGAACTAGCACAGATACGCAGTATTTT.

At least ten counts were recorded for this clonotype. The chain uses TRBV29-1 and TRBJ2-7; D is perhaps TRBD1 or TRBD2 (5 bases each). The germline gives CDR1 SQVTM, CDR2 ANQGSEA. CDR3 size: 14 residues. V gave up 3 bases and J gave up 5 bases, with 17 bases separating them. CDR3 protein: CSVDPGPGSDEQYF. In DNA form, the CDR3 reads TGCAGCGTTGATCCGGGGCCCGGGTCCGACGAGCAGTACTTC.

The chain recombines TRBV7-2 with TRBJ1-1; 7 nucleotides match TRBD1. Germline V gene lookup returns CDR1 SGHTA and CDR2 FQGNSA. Trimming removed 5 bases from V and 5 bases from J; junction bases left unmatched: 11. The CDR3 sequence is 15 residues long. The DNA for the CDR3 is TGTGCCAGCAGCCCCGTCGAGGGGGCGCGGACTGAAGCTTTCTTT. Its protein product is CASSPVEGARTEAFF.

This clonotype was detected many times. The chain joins TRBV25-1 to TRBJ1-2; D unclear. Trimming shortened V by 2 bases and J by 1 base, and 2 bases separated the two germline ends. The V gene's germline CDR1 is MGHDK and CDR2 SYGVNS. The CDR3 spans 12 residues. The CDR3 region is CASSENNYGYTF. CDR3 DNA: TGTGCCAGCAGTGAAAATAACTATGGCTACACCTTC.

Ten or more counts support this clonotype. The chain couples TRBV12-3 or TRBV12-4 to TRBJ1-5; D is ambiguous. V shed 5 bases and J shed 0 bases, with 8 bases lying between them. The CDR3 has 14 amino acids. CDR3 region: CASSPENSNQPQHF. The CDR3 DNA is TGTGCCAGCAGTCCCGAGAATAGCAATCAGCCCCAGCATTTT.

The chain recombines TRBV10-3 with TRBJ2-1; TRBD2 matches at 12 bases. The germline CDR1 and CDR2 sequences are ENHRY and SYGVKD. With V trimmed by 3 bases and J by 0 bases, 12 bases remained unmatched. CDR3 length: 20 amino acids. CDR3 amino acids: CAISDTGLAGRGSSYNEQFF. The CDR3, as DNA: TGTGCCATCAGTGATACGGGACTAGCGGGCCGAGGCAGCTCCTACAATGAGCAGTTCTTC.

This clonotype has a count of ten or more. The chain is built from TRBV6-4 and TRBJ2-6; D is uncertain. CDR1 MRHNA and CDR2 SNTAGT come from the germline V gene. The CDR3 is 18 amino acids. V lost 3 bases and J 0 bases, leaving 15 bases between the germline ends. The DNA of the CDR3 is TGTGCCAGCAGTGAAACTCCGGCAGAAAGCTCTGGGGCCAACGTCCTGACTTTC. Amino acids: CASSETPAESSGANVLTF.

The rearrangement uses TRBV29-1 and TRBJ2-5; 10 bases agree with TRBD1. Germline V gene data show CDR1 as SQVTM and CDR2 as ANQGSEA. The CDR3 covers 17 residues. J was trimmed by 2 bases and V by 4 bases; bases with no gene match: 13. The CDR3 bases are TGCAGCGTTGGACGGACAGGGGGAGTGGGAGAACAAGAGACCCAGTACTTC. Its translation: CSVGRTGGVGEQETQYF.

This clonotype was observed a few times. The CDR3 loop reads CASSGVGSGANVLTF. In DNA, the CDR3 is TGTGCCAGCAGCGGCGTGGGCTCTGGGGCCAACGTCCTGACTTTC. The chain employs TRBV7-2 and TRBJ2-6; D not resolved. This CDR3 comprises 15 residues. The V end lost 5 bases, the J end lost 0 bases, and 8 bases lay between the germline ends. Germline V gene lookup returns CDR1 SGHTA and CDR2 FQGNSA.

This clonotype was found many times. This chain links TRBV20-1 with TRBJ2-7, with 9 bases matching TRBD1. Germline trimming cut 3 bases from V and 8 bases from J; bases unmatched to any gene: 5. The CDR3 contains 12 residues. Germline CDR1 is DFQATT and CDR2 is SNEGSKA (reference sequence). CDR3 in amino acids: CSASEGQGKQYF. CDR3 DNA sequence: TGCAGTGCTAGTGAGGGACAGGGTAAGCAGTACTTC.

The chain combines TRBV19 with TRBJ2-3; 9 bases map to TRBD1. Germline CDR1 is LNHDA and CDR2 is SQIVND (reference sequence). The V segment lost 4 bases and the J segment 2 bases; nucleotides outside the gene matches: 7. This CDR3 spans 16 amino acids. CDR3 in amino acids: CASSRPGQGYTDTQYF. CDR3 nucleotide sequence: TGTGCCAGTAGTAGACCGGGACAGGGCTACACAGATACGCAGTATTTT.

This clonotype was recorded many times. This chain links TRBV5-6 with TRBJ1-6; D is undetermined. This CDR3 is 12 amino acids long. Per germline, CDR1 SGHDT and CDR2 YYEEEE. Deletions cut 1 base from V and 10 bases from J, with 6 bases between. This chain's CDR3 is CASSLTESPLHF. The CDR3, as DNA: TGTGCCAGCAGCTTGACGGAGTCACCCCTCCACTTT.

This clonotype was detected ten times or more. The chain has TRBV27 and TRBJ2-5, with D perhaps matching TRBD2 (7 bases). V lost 6 bases to trimming and J lost 4 bases, with 12 bases between them. From germline, CDR1 is MNHEY and CDR2 SMNVEV (reference sequence). The CDR3 is 13 amino acids. The CDR3 nucleotides are TGTGCCAGCAGGGAGGGGGGGCGAGAGACCCAGTACTTC. Its translation is CASREGGRETQYF.

The sample holds a few counts of this clonotype. The V call is TRBV20-1, the J call TRBJ2-5; TRBD2 aligns across 7 bases. This CDR3 comprises 15 residues. V was clipped by 0 bases and J by 4 bases; unmatched bases: 8. Germline CDR1 reads DFQATT; CDR2 reads SNEGSKA (reference sequence). This chain's CDR3 is CSARDLGEGRETQYF. DNA for the CDR3: TGCAGTGCTAGAGATCTGGGGGAGGGAAGAGAGACCCAGTACTTC.

This clonotype was seen more than once but under ten times. The chain is built from TRBV11-2 and TRBJ2-3; D may be TRBD2 (5 bases). The CDR3 contains 15 residues. Looked up from germline, CDR1 is SGHAT and CDR2 is FQNNGV. The V and J ends lost 8 bases and 3 bases respectively, with 18 bases between them. CDR3: CASGMWGDGTDTQYF. Written as DNA, the CDR3 is TGTGCCAGCGGTATGTGGGGAGACGGTACAGATACGCAGTATTTT.

This clonotype occurred many times. The rearrangement links TRBV10-3 to TRBJ1-3; 7 positions match TRBD1. Trimming cost V 6 bases and J 0 bases; bases outside gene matches: 5. The CDR3 length is 15 residues. The germline V gene has CDR1 ENHRY and CDR2 SYGVKD. This CDR3 reads CAIRATGDSGNTIYF. DNA for the CDR3: TGTGCCATCAGGGCAACAGGGGACTCTGGAAACACCATATATTTT.

This clonotype was recorded many times. This CDR3 is CASSFSRGGPYEQYF. CDR3 sequence (DNA): TGTGCCAGCAGCTTTTCTCGGGGGGGCCCCTACGAGCAGTACTTC. The chain uses TRBV7-2 and TRBJ2-7; 8 nucleotides align to TRBD2. This CDR3 spans 15 amino acids. The germline V gene encodes CDR1 SGHTA and CDR2 FQGNSA. V gave up 3 bases and J gave up 2 bases; unmatched junction bases: 6.

The chain carries TRBV5-1 and TRBJ2-7; 8 bases map to TRBD1. There are 16 residues in the CDR3. V gave up 4 bases and J gave up 2 bases; unmatched junction bases: 11. The germline gives CDR1 SGHRS, CDR2 YFSETQ. CDR3 loop: CASSPFGQGDPYEQYF. CDR3 coding DNA: TGCGCCAGCAGCCCTTTTGGACAGGGAGACCCCTACGAGCAGTACTTC.

As DNA, the CDR3 is TGCAGCGTCACGAGGGACAGCCGGGGAACTGAAGCTTTCTTT. It codes for CSVTRDSRGTEAFF. The chain is built from TRBV29-1 and TRBJ1-1; 7 bases agree with TRBD1. Germline lookup yields CDR1 SQVTM and CDR2 ANQGSEA. The V gene end was trimmed by 6 bases and the J gene end by 5 bases; junction bases not matched to a gene: 12. The CDR3 is 14 residues long.

There are many counts of this clonotype. This chain uses TRBV18 with TRBJ1-1; no reliable D call. The length of the CDR3 is 14 residues. Germline V gene sequence: CDR1 KGHSH, CDR2 LQKENI. V lost 3 bases and J 1 base, leaving 9 bases between the germline ends. The CDR3 bases are TGTGCCAGCTCACCCCGGGCCGCGAACACTGAAGCTTTCTTT. It is translated as CASSPRAANTEAFF.

This clonotype has only a few counts. This chain connects TRBV24-1 to TRBJ1-1; 8 nucleotides match TRBD1. V trimming: 3 bases; J trimming: 4 bases; junction bases outside the gene matches: 3. Germline lookup yields CDR1 KGHDR and CDR2 SFDVKD. This CDR3 is built from 14 residues. CDR3 sequence: CATSDGQGGTEAFF. For the CDR3, the DNA is TGTGCCACCAGTGATGGACAGGGAGGCACTGAAGCTTTCTTT.

The CDR3: CASSWRVGYLQETQYF. In DNA, the CDR3 is TGTGCCAGCAGCTGGCGCGTAGGCTACCTCCAAGAGACCCAGTACTTC. The chain couples TRBV7-2 to TRBJ2-5; no reliable D call. The V end lost 4 bases, the J end lost 1 base, and 16 bases lay between the germline ends. CDR1 SGHTA and CDR2 FQGNSA come from the germline V gene. The CDR3 covers 16 residues.